This T cell receptor beta chain was observed in a study of blood T cell repertoires in COVID-19. Trimming removed 2 bases from V and 0 bases from J, with 9 bases in between. CDR1 is KGHSH, CDR2 LQKENI, per germline. CDR3 size: 15 residues. Sequenced by immunoSEQ multiplex PCR; TCRdb stores in-frame clones only, minus some. The data contain 200,000 or so clones, 75% to 90% of them singletons. The TCR originated in a woman under 40 who had been exposed to COVID-19. The rearrangement uses TRBV18 and TRBJ2-3, with D possibly TRBD2 on 6 matching bases. Source material: PBMCs or T cells enriched from blood (not recorded which). The CDR3 DNA reads as TGTGCCAGCTCACCAAGTGGGACTAGCACAGATACGCAGTATTTT. The encoded protein is CASSPSGTSTDTQYF.